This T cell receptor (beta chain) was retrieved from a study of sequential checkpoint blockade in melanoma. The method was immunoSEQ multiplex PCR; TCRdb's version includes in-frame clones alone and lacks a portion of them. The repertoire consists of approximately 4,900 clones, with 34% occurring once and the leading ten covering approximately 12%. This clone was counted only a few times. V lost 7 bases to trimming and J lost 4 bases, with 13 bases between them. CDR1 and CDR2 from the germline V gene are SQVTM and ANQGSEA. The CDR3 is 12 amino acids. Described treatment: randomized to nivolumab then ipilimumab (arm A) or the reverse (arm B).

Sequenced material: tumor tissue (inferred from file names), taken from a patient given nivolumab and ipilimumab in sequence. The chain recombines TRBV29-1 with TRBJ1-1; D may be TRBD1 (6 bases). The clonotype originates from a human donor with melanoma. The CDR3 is CSGTGLATEAFF. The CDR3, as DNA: TGCAGCGGCACAGGGTTGGCCACTGAAGCTTTCTTT.